This T cell receptor (beta chain) appears in the sequencing data of a study of T-cell memory formation after mild COVID-19. MiXCR, applied by TCRdb to the 5' RACE reads, yields one record per CDR3 protein. The sample has 300,000 to 350,000 distinct CDR3 sequences, approximately 14% seen once. This clonotype was seen at least ten times. This clonotype originated in a man aged 18 to 35 who had mild COVID-19 (a few samples of this study predate the infection). Cell type and time point are not known. Material: PBMCs or a T cell subset sorted from them (not recorded which).

The CDR3 bases are TGCGCCAGCAGCTCAAGCCCGCCGGGACAGGGTTTCGAGCAGTACTTC. The encoded protein is CASSSSPPGQGFEQYF. The J gene is TRBJ2-7, the V gene TRBV5-1; 9 bases line up with TRBD1. The CDR3 loop spans 16 amino acids. V shed 3 bases and J 6 bases; nucleotides not matched to a gene: 13. The germline CDR1 and CDR2 sequences are SGHRS and YFSETQ.